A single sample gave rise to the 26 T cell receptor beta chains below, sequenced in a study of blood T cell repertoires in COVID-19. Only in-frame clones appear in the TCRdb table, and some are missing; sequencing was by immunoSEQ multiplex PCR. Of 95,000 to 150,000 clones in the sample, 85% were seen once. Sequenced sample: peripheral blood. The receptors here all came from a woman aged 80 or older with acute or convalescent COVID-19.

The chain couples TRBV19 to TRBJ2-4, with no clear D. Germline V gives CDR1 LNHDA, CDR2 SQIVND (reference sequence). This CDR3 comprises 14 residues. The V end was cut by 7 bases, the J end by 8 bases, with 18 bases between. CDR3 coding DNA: TGTGCCAGTAATATCCGACCGGAGATGGACATTCAGTACTTC. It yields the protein CASNIRPEMDIQYF.

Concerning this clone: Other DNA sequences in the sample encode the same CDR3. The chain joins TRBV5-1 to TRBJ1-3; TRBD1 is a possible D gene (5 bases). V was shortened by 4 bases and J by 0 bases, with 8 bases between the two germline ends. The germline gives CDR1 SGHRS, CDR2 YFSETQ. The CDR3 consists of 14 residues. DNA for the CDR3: TGCGCCAGCAGCCCGGGGGGCTCTGGAAACACCATATATTTT. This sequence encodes CASSPGGSGNTIYF.

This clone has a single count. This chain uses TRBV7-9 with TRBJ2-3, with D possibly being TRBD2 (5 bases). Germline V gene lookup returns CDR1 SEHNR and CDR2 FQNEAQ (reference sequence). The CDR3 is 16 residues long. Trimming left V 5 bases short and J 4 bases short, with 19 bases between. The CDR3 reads CASSGTGGYPADTQYF. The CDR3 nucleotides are TGTGCCAGCAGCGGAACCGGCGGGTATCCCGCAGATACGCAGTATTTT. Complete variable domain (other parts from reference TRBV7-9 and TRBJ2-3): DTGVSQNPRHKITKRGQNVTFRCDPISEHNRLYWYRQTLGQGPEFLTYFQNEAQLEKSRLLSDRFSAERPKGSFSTLEIQRTEQGDSAMYLCASSGTGGYPADTQYFGPGTRLTVL.

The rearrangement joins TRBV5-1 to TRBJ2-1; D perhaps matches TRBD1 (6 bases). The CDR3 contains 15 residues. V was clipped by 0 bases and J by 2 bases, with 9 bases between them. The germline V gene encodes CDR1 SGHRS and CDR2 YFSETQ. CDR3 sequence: CASSLGRGPYNEQFF. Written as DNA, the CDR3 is TGCGCCAGCAGCTTGGGCAGGGGCCCCTACAATGAGCAGTTCTTC.

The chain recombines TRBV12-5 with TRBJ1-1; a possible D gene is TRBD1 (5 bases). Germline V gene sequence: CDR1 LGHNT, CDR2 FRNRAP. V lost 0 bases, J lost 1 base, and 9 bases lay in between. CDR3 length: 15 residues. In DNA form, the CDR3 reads TGTGCTAGTGGTTTGGTAGAGACAGCGAACACTGAAGCTTTCTTT. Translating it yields CASGLVETANTEAFF. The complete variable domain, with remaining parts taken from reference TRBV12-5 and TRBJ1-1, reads DARVTQTPRHKVTEMGQEVTMRCQPILGHNTVFWYRQTMMQGLELLAYFRNRAPLDDSGMPKDRFSAEMPDATLATLKIQPSEPRDSAVYFCASGLVETANTEAFFGQGTRLTVV.

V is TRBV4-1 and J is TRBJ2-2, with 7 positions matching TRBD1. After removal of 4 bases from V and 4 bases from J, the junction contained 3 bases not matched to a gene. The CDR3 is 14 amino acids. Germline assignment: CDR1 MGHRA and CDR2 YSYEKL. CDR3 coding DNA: TGCGCCAGCAGCCGGGACAGAGCCACCGGGGAGCTGTTTTTT. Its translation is CASSRDRATGELFF.

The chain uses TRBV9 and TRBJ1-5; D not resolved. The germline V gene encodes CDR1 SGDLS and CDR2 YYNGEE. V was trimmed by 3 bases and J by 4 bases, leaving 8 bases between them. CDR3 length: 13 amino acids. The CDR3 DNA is TGTGCCAGCAGCGCTATGCCGAATCAGCCCCAGCATTTT. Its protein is CASSAMPNQPQHF.

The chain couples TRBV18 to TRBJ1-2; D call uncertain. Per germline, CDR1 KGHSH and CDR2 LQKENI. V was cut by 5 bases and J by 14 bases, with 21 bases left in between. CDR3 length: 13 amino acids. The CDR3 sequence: CASSTSELLGLTF. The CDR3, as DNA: TGTGCCAGCTCAACCTCGGAGCTACTTGGTCTAACCTTC.

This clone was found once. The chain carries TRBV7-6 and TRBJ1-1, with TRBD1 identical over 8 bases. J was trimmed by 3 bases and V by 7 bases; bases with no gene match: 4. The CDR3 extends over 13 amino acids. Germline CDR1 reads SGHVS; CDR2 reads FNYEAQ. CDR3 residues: CASTMDRDTEAFF. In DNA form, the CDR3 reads TGTGCCAGCACCATGGACAGGGACACTGAAGCTTTCTTT. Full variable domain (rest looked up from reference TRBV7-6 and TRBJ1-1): GAGVSQSPRYKVTKRGQDVALRCDPISGHVSLYWYRQALGQGPEFLTYFNYEAQQDKSGLPNDRFSAERPEGSISTLTIQRTEQRDSAMYRCASTMDRDTEAFFGQGTRLTVV.

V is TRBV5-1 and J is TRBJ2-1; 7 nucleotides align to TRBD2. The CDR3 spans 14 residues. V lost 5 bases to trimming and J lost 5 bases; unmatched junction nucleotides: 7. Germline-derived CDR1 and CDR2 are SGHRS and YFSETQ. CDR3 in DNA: TGCGCCAGCAGAACCGGGGGAGGGAACAATGAGCAGTTCTTC. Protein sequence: CASRTGGGNNEQFF.

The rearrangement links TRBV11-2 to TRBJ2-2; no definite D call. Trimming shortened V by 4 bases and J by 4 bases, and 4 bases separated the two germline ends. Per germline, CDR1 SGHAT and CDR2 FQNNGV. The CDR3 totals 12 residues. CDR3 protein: CASSSFTGELFF. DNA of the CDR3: TGTGCCAGCAGCTCTTTCACCGGGGAGCTGTTTTTT.

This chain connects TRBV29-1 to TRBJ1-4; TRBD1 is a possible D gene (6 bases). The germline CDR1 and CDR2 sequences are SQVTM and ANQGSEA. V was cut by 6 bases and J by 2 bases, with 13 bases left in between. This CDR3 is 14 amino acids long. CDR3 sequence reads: CSVADRTTNEKLFF. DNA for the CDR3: TGCAGCGTCGCAGACAGGACTACTAATGAAAAACTGTTTTTT.

In nucleotides, the CDR3 is TGCGCCAGCAGCTTGGGGACTAGCGGGGGGGCCGGTACGCAGTATTTT. Residues: CASSLGTSGGAGTQYF. This sequence joins TRBV5-1 and TRBJ2-3; 15 nucleotides agree with TRBD2. Looked up from germline, CDR1 is SGHRS and CDR2 is YFSETQ. The junction had 4 bases not matched to a gene; V was cut back by 0 bases and J by 8 bases. The CDR3 contains 16 residues.

In nucleotides, the CDR3 is TGTGCCACCAGTGACCCTGGACTAGCGGGGGCAGATACGCAGTATTTT. Translated, it gives CATSDPGLAGADTQYF. V gene TRBV24-1 combines with J gene TRBJ2-3, with TRBD2 matching over 13 bases. The CDR3 spans 16 residues. Unmatched junction bases numbered 4, after V lost 4 bases and J lost 4 bases. Germline CDR1 is KGHDR and CDR2 is SFDVKD.

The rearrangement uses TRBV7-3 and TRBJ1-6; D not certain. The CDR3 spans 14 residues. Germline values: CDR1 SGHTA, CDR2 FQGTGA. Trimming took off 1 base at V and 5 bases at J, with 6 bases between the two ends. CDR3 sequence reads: CASSLRRNNSPLHF. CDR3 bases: TGTGCCAGCAGCTTAAGGCGGAATAATTCACCCCTCCACTTT.

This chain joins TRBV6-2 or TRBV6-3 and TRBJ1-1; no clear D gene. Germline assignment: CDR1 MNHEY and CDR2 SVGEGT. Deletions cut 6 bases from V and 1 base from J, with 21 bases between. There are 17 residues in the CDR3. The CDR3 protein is CASSPGPGRGGNTEAFF. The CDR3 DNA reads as TGTGCCAGCAGCCCGGGTCCGGGTAGAGGAGGGAACACTGAAGCTTTCTTT.

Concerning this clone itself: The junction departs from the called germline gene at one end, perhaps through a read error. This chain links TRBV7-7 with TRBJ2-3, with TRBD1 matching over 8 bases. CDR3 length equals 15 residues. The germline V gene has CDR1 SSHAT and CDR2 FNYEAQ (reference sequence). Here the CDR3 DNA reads TGTGCTAGCAGCTTGGGACAGGTGGGAACAGATACGCAGTATTTT. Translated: CASSLGQVGTDTQYF.

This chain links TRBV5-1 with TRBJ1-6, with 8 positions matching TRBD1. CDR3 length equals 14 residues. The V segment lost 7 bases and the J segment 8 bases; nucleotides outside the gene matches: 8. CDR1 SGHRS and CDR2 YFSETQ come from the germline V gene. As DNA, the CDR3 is TGCGCCAGCTCAAGGACAGGGACGGATTCACCCCTCCACTTT. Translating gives CASSRTGTDSPLHF.

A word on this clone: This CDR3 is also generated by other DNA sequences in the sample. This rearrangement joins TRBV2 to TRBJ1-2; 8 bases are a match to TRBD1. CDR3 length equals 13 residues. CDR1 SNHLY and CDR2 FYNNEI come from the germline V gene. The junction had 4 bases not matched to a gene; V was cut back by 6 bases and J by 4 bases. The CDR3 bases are TGTGCCAGCAGCGCACAGGGGGGCTATGGCTACACCTTC. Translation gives CASSAQGGYGYTF.

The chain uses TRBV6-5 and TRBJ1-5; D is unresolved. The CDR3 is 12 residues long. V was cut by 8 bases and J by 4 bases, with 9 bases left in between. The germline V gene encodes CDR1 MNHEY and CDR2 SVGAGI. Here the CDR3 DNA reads TGTGCCAGCGGCAGGAATAATCAGCCCCAGCATTTT. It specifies CASGRNNQPQHF.

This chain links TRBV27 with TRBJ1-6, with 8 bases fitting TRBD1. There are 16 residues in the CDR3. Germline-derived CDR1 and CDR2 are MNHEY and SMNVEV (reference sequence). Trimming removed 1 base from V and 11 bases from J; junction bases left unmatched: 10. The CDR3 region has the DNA TGTGCCAGCAGTTTATTTGACAGGGGAAGAGGTACACCCCTCCACTTT. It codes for CASSLFDRGRGTPLHF.

Here the CDR3 reads CASNRDKNSPLHF. DNA of the CDR3: TGTGCCAGCAACCGGGACAAGAATTCACCCCTCCACTTT. The chain uses TRBV19 and TRBJ1-6; the D gene is possibly TRBD1 (6 bases). The CDR3 extends over 13 amino acids. CDR1 and CDR2 (germline): LNHDA, SQIVND (reference sequence). Trimming removed 9 bases from V and 7 bases from J, with 13 bases in between.

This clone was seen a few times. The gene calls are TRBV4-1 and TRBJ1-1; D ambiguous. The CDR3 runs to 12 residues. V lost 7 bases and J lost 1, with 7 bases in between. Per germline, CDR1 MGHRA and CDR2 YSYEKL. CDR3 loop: CASKSGNTEAFF. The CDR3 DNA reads TGCGCCAGCAAGTCCGGGAACACTGAAGCTTTCTTT.

CDR3 region: CSASLEGTANTEAFF. The CDR3, as DNA: TGCAGTGCTAGTTTGGAGGGAACGGCGAATACTGAAGCTTTCTTT. The J gene is TRBJ1-1, the V gene TRBV20-1; D unresolved. The CDR3 extends over 15 amino acids. In germline, CDR1 is DFQATT, CDR2 SNEGSKA (reference sequence). V lost 3 bases and J lost 5, with 19 bases in between.

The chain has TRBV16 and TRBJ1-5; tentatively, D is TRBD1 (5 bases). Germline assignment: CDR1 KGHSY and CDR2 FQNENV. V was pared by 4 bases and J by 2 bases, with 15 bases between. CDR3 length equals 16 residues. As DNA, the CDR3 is TGTGCCAGCAGCCCCCTAGGGGAGGGGCGCAATCAGCCCCAGCATTTT. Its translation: CASSPLGEGRNQPQHF. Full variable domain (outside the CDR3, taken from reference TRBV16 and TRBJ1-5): GEEVAQTPKHLVRGEGQKAKLYCAPIKGHSYVFWYQQVLKNEFKFLISFQNENVFDETGMPKERFSAKCLPNSPCSLEIQATKLEDSAVYFCASSPLGEGRNQPQHFGDGTRLSIL.

CDR3 coding DNA: TGTGCCAGCAGCACTAGGACAGGGGGGGAAAAACTGTTTTTT. Translated: CASSTRTGGEKLFF. This chain links TRBV7-8 with TRBJ1-4, with TRBD1 matching over 10 bases. CDR1 is SGHVS and CDR2 is FQNEAQ in the germline V gene. This CDR3 contains 14 residues. Losses at the gene ends were 5 bases for V and 8 bases for J; bases not matched to a gene: 5.